The 29 T cell receptor beta chains listed next were all sequenced from one sample in a study of cytomegalovirus exposure and HLA in healthy donors. Libraries were prepared by immunoSEQ multiplex PCR; TCRdb keeps only in-frame clonotypes and omits some of them. Found here are approximately 260,000 clones, around 85% of them singletons; the top ten hold around 1%. The specimen sequenced was PBMCs. The source of these receptors is a woman between 18 and 30 years old in good health and CMV-seronegative.

The V and J genes are TRBV5-1 and TRBJ2-3, with 10 bases aligning to TRBD1. From germline, CDR1 is SGHRS and CDR2 YFSETQ. After removal of 0 bases from V and 2 bases from J, the junction contained 12 bases not matched to a gene. The length of the CDR3 is 19 residues. CDR3 sequence: CASSLEGTGAAHYTDTQYF. CDR3 nucleotides: TGCGCCAGCAGCTTGGAAGGGACAGGGGCCGCTCATTACACAGATACGCAGTATTTT. The entire variable domain, with the rest obtained from reference TRBV5-1 and TRBJ2-3, is as follows: KAGVTQTPRYLIKTRGQQVTLSCSPISGHRSVSWYQQTPGQGLQFLFEYFSETQRNKGNFPGRFSGRQFSNSRSEMNVSTLELGDSALYLCASSLEGTGAAHYTDTQYFGPGTRLTVL.

This clone was observed a single time. This chain links TRBV6-5 with TRBJ1-2, with 9 bases aligning to TRBD1. The CDR3 contains 14 residues. Trimming cost V 2 bases and J 6 bases; bases outside gene matches: 4. Germline assignment: CDR1 MNHEY and CDR2 SVGAGI. The CDR3 sequence: CASSYPGQGDGYTF. CDR3 DNA sequence: TGTGCCAGCAGTTACCCGGGACAGGGAGATGGCTACACCTTC.

The genes are TRBV19 and TRBJ1-2, with TRBD1 matching over 9 bases. This CDR3 region has 16 residues. V was pared by 1 base and J by 4 bases, with 7 bases of the junction left unmatched. CDR1 is LNHDA, CDR2 SQIVND, per germline (reference sequence). CDR3 sequence: CASSIAPGQGGYGYTF. The CDR3 DNA follows: TGTGCCAGTAGTATAGCCCCGGGACAGGGAGGCTATGGCTACACCTTC.

The V call is TRBV7-2, the J call TRBJ1-1, with a possible D match to TRBD1 (6 bases). Trimming took 4 bases from V and 7 from J, leaving 16 bases between them. CDR1 SGHTA and CDR2 FQGNSA come from the germline V gene. The CDR3 contains 14 residues. CDR3 coding DNA: TGTGCCAGCAGCTCGAGTCAGGGGTTAGGTGAAGCTTTCTTT. It is translated as CASSSSQGLGEAFF.

CDR3 residues: CASSLSPPASGTDYEQYF. CDR3 nucleotide sequence: TGTGCCAGCAGTTTATCCCCTCCGGCTAGCGGGACCGACTACGAGCAGTACTTC. V usage is TRBV27 and J usage is TRBJ2-7; TRBD2 agrees at 9 bases. The CDR3 is made up of 18 amino acids. CDR1 and CDR2 (germline): MNHEY, SMNVEV (reference sequence). The junction had 12 bases not matched to a gene; V was cut back by 0 bases and J by 3 bases.

CDR3 coding DNA: TGCGCCAGCAGCTTCGAACTCATCTCCTACGAGCAGTACTTC. The encoded protein is CASSFELISYEQYF. The chain employs TRBV5-1 and TRBJ2-7; D is uncertain. Trimming took 2 bases from V and 0 from J, leaving 9 bases between them. This CDR3 spans 14 amino acids. Per germline, CDR1 SGHRS and CDR2 YFSETQ.

This clone was recorded a few times. J is TRBJ2-2 and V is TRBV7-2; possibly TRBD1 for D (5 bases). The CDR3 spans 15 residues. Germline V gives CDR1 SGHTA, CDR2 FQGNSA. The V end was cut by 1 base, the J end by 8 bases, with 14 bases between. The CDR3 here is CASSLVVQVKGELFF. In DNA form, the CDR3 reads TGTGCCAGCAGCTTAGTCGTACAGGTGAAGGGGGAGCTGTTTTTT.

This clone was recorded only once. This rearrangement joins TRBV6-1 to TRBJ1-2; 10 bases agree with TRBD1. The CDR3 totals 18 residues. Per germline, CDR1 MNHNS and CDR2 SASEGT. V trimming: 1 base; J trimming: 4 bases; junction bases outside the gene matches: 12. For the CDR3, the DNA is TGTGCCAGCAGTGAAGGTTGGGACAGGGGTATAGCCGGCTATGGCTACACCTTC. Translating gives CASSEGWDRGIAGYGYTF.

DNA of the CDR3: TGTGCCAGCAGTTTTCGTCCCGGGGAGCTGTTTTTT. Translation gives CASSFRPGELFF. The chain links TRBV27 to TRBJ2-2; D gene uncertain. V dropped 3 bases and J dropped 6 bases, with 5 bases sitting between them. CDR1 and CDR2 from the germline V gene are MNHEY and SMNVEV (reference sequence). This CDR3 has 12 amino acids.

The chain couples TRBV11-2 to TRBJ1-2; TRBD1 agrees at 10 bases. The CDR3 is made up of 14 amino acids. The V and J ends lost 1 base and 4 bases, in that order; junction bases with no gene match: 0. Germline CDR1 SGHAT, CDR2 FQNNGV. This CDR3 reads CASSLGDRGYGYTF. The DNA of the CDR3 is TGTGCCAGCAGCTTAGGGGACAGGGGCTATGGCTACACCTTC.

The rearrangement uses TRBV6-1 and TRBJ2-7, with TRBD1 matching over 8 bases. The germline gives CDR1 MNHNS, CDR2 SASEGT. The length of the CDR3 is 14 residues. The junction had 6 bases not matched to a gene; V was cut back by 5 bases and J by 3 bases. CDR3 DNA sequence: TGTGCCAGCAGTACCGAGACAGGGGACTACGAGCAGTACTTC. As protein: CASSTETGDYEQYF.

The chain joins TRBV6-9 to TRBJ2-7, with 7 positions matching TRBD1. This CDR3 is built from 13 residues. Germline V CDR1 and CDR2: MNHGY, SVAAGI. V gave up 10 bases and J gave up 4 bases; unmatched junction bases: 10. CDR3 sequence reads: CATPTGRKYEQYF. CDR3 DNA sequence: TGTGCCACCCCGACAGGGCGGAAATACGAGCAGTACTTC.

The V gene is TRBV30, the J gene TRBJ1-1; perhaps TRBD1 as D (5 bases). V shed 0 bases and J shed 2 bases, with 10 bases lying between them. This CDR3 region has 14 residues. The V gene's germline CDR1 is GTSNPN and CDR2 SVGIG (reference sequence). The CDR3 protein is CAWSVDSRNTEAFF. The CDR3 bases are TGTGCCTGGAGTGTAGACAGCAGAAACACTGAAGCTTTCTTT.

This clone was seen a single time. In nucleotides, the CDR3 is TGTGCCAGCAGCGCCGGGACAGGGAATGGCTACACCTTC. This gives the protein CASSAGTGNGYTF. The chain joins TRBV9 to TRBJ1-2; TRBD1 matches at 9 bases. The germline CDR1 and CDR2 sequences are SGDLS and YYNGEE. This CDR3 is 13 amino acids long. Trimming at V came to 3 bases and at J to 6 bases, leaving 3 bases not matched to a gene. The full variable domain, with the rest looked up from reference TRBV9 and TRBJ1-2, is DSGVTQTPKHLITATGQRVTLRCSPRSGDLSVYWYQQSLDQGLQFLIQYYNGEERAKGNILERFSAQQFPDLHSELNLSSLELGDSALYFCASSAGTGNGYTFGSGTRLTVV.

This clone was seen more than once but under ten times. The V call is TRBV30, the J call TRBJ1-1; 9 nucleotides agree with TRBD1. The CDR3 is 16 amino acids. J was trimmed by 0 bases and V by 0 bases; bases with no gene match: 5. Germline CDR1 is GTSNPN and CDR2 is SVGIG (reference sequence). The CDR3 region has the DNA TGTGCCTGGAGTGTTGGGACAGGGAACATGAACACTGAAGCTTTCTTT. It is translated as CAWSVGTGNMNTEAFF.

The chain has TRBV7-2 and TRBJ2-7; 7 nucleotides agree with TRBD2. The V gene's germline CDR1 is SGHTA and CDR2 FQGNSA. This CDR3 has 17 amino acids. The V segment lost 5 bases and the J segment 0 bases; nucleotides outside the gene matches: 13. CDR3 amino acids: CASSLVGAGISSYEQYF. CDR3 DNA sequence: TGTGCCAGCAGCCTTGTGGGAGCGGGGATAAGCTCCTACGAGCAGTACTTC.

This clone appeared a few times. The chain uses TRBV7-9 and TRBJ1-2; D may be TRBD1 (6 bases). V lost 5 bases, J lost 4 bases, and 11 bases lay in between. Germline V gene sequence: CDR1 SEHNR, CDR2 FQNEAQ (reference sequence). This CDR3 spans 13 amino acids. Here the CDR3 reads CASSHGQSYGYTF. The CDR3 coding sequence is TGTGCCAGCAGCCATGGACAGTCCTATGGCTACACCTTC.

The genes are TRBV5-1 and TRBJ1-2; 8 nucleotides align to TRBD1. V lost 5 bases and J lost 6; bases outside the gene matches: 9. CDR1 and CDR2 (germline): SGHRS, YFSETQ. The CDR3 has 14 residues. In nucleotides, the CDR3 is TGCGCCAGCAGAGACCCCCAGGGGGCGGATGGCTACACCTTC. Protein sequence: CASRDPQGADGYTF.

The chain uses TRBV4-2 and TRBJ2-1; perhaps TRBD2 as D (6 bases). Germline CDR1 and CDR2: LGHNA and YNFKEQ. There are 19 residues in the CDR3. The V and J ends lost 0 bases and 1 base respectively, with 19 bases between them. CDR3 amino acids: CASSQDGGLADASYNEQFF. The CDR3 nucleotides are TGTGCCAGCAGCCAAGATGGAGGGCTAGCCGATGCGTCCTACAATGAGCAGTTCTTC.

The V and J genes are TRBV25-1 and TRBJ1-6; D may be TRBD1 (6 bases). This CDR3 is built from 14 residues. CDR1 is MGHDK and CDR2 is SYGVNS in the germline V gene. Trimming took off 4 bases at V and 10 bases at J, with 14 bases between the two ends. The CDR3 protein is CASSATGFGSPLHF. As DNA, the CDR3 is TGTGCCAGCAGTGCGACAGGTTTCGGGTCACCCCTCCACTTT.

The chain has TRBV19 and TRBJ2-5; 14 positions match TRBD2. V lost 6 bases to trimming and J lost 5 bases; unmatched junction nucleotides: 8. The CDR3 extends over 16 amino acids. Germline CDR1 LNHDA, CDR2 SQIVND (reference sequence). The CDR3 reads CASSESGTSGSETQYF. CDR3 bases: TGTGCCAGTAGCGAATCCGGGACTAGCGGGAGTGAGACCCAGTACTTC.

The chain uses TRBV4-3 and TRBJ1-5; D is ambiguous. Trimming left V 0 bases short and J 2 bases short, with 8 bases between. Germline V lookup: CDR1 LGHNA, CDR2 YSLEER. This CDR3 has 15 amino acids. As DNA, the CDR3 is TGCGCCAGCAGCCAAGATCGGCAGGGCAATCAGCCCCAGCATTTT. This codes for CASSQDRQGNQPQHF.

The gene calls are TRBV7-9 and TRBJ1-1; D unresolved. The CDR3 is made up of 14 amino acids. The V end was cut by 1 base, the J end by 1 base, with 7 bases between. Per germline, CDR1 SEHNR and CDR2 FQNEAQ (reference sequence). CDR3 bases: TGTGCCAGCAGCTTAGGAACGGGGAACACTGAAGCTTTCTTT. Amino acid sequence: CASSLGTGNTEAFF.

The rearrangement links TRBV5-1 to TRBJ2-7, with D perhaps TRBD1 (5 bases). The V and J ends lost 0 bases and 0 bases respectively, with 10 bases between them. This CDR3 is built from 15 residues. The germline gives CDR1 SGHRS, CDR2 YFSETQ. The CDR3 nucleotides read TGCGCCAGCAGCTTGGAAGGGGTCCCCTCCTACGAGCAGTACTTC. Encoded protein: CASSLEGVPSYEQYF.

The rearrangement uses TRBV4-1 and TRBJ2-5; 14 positions match TRBD2. Germline V gives CDR1 MGHRA, CDR2 YSYEKL. The CDR3 extends over 17 amino acids. Trimming took 2 bases from V and 9 from J; bases not matched to a gene: 11. This chain's CDR3 is CASSQSGTSGSRVAQYF. The CDR3 bases are TGCGCCAGCAGCCAATCTGGGACTAGCGGGAGTAGGGTTGCCCAGTACTTC.

The V gene is TRBV9, the J gene TRBJ1-4; no firm D call. There are 15 residues in the CDR3. The germline CDR1 and CDR2 sequences are SGDLS and YYNGEE. V dropped 3 bases and J dropped 0 bases, with 9 bases sitting between them. The chain's CDR3 is CASSASGATNEKLFF. The CDR3 nucleotides read TGTGCCAGCAGCGCCTCAGGTGCAACTAATGAAAAACTGTTTTTT.

The chain joins TRBV10-3 to TRBJ2-3; unclear D gene. The CDR3 extends over 12 amino acids. V was cut by 3 bases and J by 4 bases, with 5 bases left in between. The V gene's germline CDR1 is ENHRY and CDR2 SYGVKD. CDR3 sequence (DNA): TGTGCCATCAGTGACGAGGCAGATACGCAGTATTTT. Its protein is CAISDEADTQYF.

This clone was counted between two and nine times. The V gene is TRBV11-3, the J gene TRBJ2-7; D unresolved. The CDR3 totals 12 residues. CDR1 and CDR2 (germline): SGHNT, YENEEA. V gave up 3 bases and J gave up 3 bases, with 6 bases separating them. The CDR3 loop is CASSFRGYEQYF. The CDR3 region has the DNA TGTGCCAGCAGCTTTCGAGGCTACGAGCAGTACTTC.

The V gene is TRBV2, the J gene TRBJ1-2; no firm D call. This CDR3 is 11 amino acids long. Trimming shortened V by 3 bases and J by 7 bases, and 6 bases separated the two germline ends. The germline CDR1 and CDR2 sequences are SNHLY and FYNNEI. CDR3 residues: CASSDHSGYTF. The CDR3 bases are TGTGCCAGCAGTGACCACAGTGGCTACACCTTC.